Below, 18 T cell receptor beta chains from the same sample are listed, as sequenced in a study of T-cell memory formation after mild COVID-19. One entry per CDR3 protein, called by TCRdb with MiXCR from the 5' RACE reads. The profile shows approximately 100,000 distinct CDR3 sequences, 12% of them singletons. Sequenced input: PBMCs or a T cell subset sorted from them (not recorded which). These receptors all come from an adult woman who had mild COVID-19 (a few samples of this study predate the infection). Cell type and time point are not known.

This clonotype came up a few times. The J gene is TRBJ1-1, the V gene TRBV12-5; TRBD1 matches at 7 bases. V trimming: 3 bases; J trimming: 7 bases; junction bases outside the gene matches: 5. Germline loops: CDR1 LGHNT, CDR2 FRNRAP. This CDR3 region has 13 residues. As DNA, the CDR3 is TGTGCTAGTGGTTTAATTGGACAGGTTGAAGCTTTCTTT. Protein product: CASGLIGQVEAFF.

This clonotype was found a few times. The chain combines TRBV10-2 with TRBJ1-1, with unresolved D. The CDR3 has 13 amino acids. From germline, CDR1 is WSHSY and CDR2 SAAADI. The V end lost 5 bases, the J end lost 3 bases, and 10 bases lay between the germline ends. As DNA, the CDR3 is TGCGCCAGCAGTCCCGACTTATACACTGAAGCTTTCTTT. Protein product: CASSPDLYTEAFF.

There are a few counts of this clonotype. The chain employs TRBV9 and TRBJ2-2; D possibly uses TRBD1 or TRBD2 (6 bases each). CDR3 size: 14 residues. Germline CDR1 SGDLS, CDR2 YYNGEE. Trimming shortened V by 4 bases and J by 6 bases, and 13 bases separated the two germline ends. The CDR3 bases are TGTGCCAGCAGCCCTCAAGGGGGGCCCGGGGAGCTGTTTTTT. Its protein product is CASSPQGGPGELFF.

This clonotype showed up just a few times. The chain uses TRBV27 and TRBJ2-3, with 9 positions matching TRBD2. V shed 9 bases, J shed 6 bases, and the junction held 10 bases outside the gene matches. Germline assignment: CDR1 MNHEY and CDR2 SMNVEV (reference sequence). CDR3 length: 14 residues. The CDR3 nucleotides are TGTGCCAGTCGTAGCGGGAGTCCGGCTGATACGCAGTATTTT. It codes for CASRSGSPADTQYF.

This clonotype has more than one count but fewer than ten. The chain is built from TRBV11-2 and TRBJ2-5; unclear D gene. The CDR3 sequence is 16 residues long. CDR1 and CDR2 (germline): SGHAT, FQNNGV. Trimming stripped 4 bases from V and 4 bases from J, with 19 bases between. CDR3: CASSSPTGLVGETQYF. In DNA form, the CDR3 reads TGTGCCAGCAGCTCCCCGACTGGTTTAGTGGGAGAGACCCAGTACTTC. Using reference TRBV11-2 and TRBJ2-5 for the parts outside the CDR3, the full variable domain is EAGVAQSPRYKIIEKRQSVAFWCNPISGHATLYWYQQILGQGPKLLIQFQNNGVVDDSQLPKDRFSAERLKGVDSTLKIQPAKLEDSAVYLCASSSPTGLVGETQYFGPGTRLLVL.

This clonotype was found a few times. The CDR3 region is CASSLTGDKPQETQYF. The DNA of the CDR3 is TGTGCCAGCAGCTTAACGGGGGACAAGCCCCAAGAGACCCAGTACTTC. J is TRBJ2-5 and V is TRBV13, with D possibly being TRBD1 or TRBD2 (6 bases each). From germline, CDR1 is PRHDT and CDR2 FYEKMQ (reference sequence). Trimming pared 2 bases from V and 1 base from J, leaving 14 bases between. This CDR3 region has 16 residues. Using reference TRBV13 and TRBJ2-5 for the parts outside the CDR3, the full variable domain is AAGVIQSPRHLIKEKRETATLKCYPIPRHDTVYWYQQGPGQDPQFLISFYEKMQSDKGSIPDRFSAQQFSDYHSELNMSSLELGDSALYFCASSLTGDKPQETQYFGPGTRLLVL.

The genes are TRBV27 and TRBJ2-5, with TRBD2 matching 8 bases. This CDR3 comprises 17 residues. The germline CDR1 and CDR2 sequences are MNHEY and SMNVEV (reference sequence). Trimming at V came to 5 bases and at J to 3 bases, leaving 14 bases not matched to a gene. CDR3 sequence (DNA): TGTGCCAGCAGTCCATACCTTGTAGCGGGAATGGAAGAGACCCAGTACTTC. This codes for CASSPYLVAGMEETQYF.

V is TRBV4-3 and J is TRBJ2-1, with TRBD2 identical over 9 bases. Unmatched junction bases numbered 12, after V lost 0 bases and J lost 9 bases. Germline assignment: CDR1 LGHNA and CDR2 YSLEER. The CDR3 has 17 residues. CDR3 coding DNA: TGCGCCAGCAGCCAAGATATAAGGCTAGCGGGAACCGGTGAGCAGTTCTTC. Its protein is CASSQDIRLAGTGEQFF.

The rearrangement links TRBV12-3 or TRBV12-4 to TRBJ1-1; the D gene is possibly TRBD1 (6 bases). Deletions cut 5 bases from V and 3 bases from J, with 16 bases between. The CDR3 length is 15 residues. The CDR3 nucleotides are TGTGCCAGCAGTCCGATGGGGAGGGGGGACACTGAAGCTTTCTTT. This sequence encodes CASSPMGRGDTEAFF.

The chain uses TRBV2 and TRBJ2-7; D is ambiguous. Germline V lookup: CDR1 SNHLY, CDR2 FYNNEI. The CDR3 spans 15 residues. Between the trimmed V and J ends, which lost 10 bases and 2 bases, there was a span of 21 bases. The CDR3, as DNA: TGTGCCACTCAGACAACCGGTCAGCCAGCCTACGAGCAGTACTTC. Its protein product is CATQTTGQPAYEQYF.

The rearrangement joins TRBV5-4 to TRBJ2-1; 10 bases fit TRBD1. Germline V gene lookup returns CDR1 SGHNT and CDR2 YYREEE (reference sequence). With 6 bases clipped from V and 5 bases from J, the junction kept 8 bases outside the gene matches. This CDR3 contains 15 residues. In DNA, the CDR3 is TGTGCCAGCATCCGGACCGGGACAGGGGACAATGAGCAGTTCTTC. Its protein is CASIRTGTGDNEQFF.

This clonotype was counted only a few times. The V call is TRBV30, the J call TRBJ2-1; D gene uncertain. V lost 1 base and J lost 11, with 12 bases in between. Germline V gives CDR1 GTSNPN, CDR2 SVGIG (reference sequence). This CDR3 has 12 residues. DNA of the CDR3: TGTGCCTGGAGTGGTAGATCAATGAAGCAGTTCTTC. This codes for CAWSGRSMKQFF.

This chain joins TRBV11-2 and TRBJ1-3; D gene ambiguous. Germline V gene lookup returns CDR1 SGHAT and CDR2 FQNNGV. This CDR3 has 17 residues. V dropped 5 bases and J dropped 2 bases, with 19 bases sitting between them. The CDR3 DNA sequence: TGTGCCAGCAGCGTATCCCTCATCCCGGGCCCTGGAAACACCATATATTTT. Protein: CASSVSLIPGPGNTIYF. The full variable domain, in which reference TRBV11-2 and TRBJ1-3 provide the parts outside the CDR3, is EAGVAQSPRYKIIEKRQSVAFWCNPISGHATLYWYQQILGQGPKLLIQFQNNGVVDDSQLPKDRFSAERLKGVDSTLKIQPAKLEDSAVYLCASSVSLIPGPGNTIYFGEGSWLTVV.

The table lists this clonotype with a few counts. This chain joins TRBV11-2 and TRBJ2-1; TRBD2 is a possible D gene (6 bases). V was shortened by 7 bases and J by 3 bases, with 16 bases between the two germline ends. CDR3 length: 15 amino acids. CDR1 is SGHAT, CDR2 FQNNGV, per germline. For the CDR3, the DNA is TGTGCCAGCACCCGGGGGAGCTTTTACTACAATGAGCAGTTCTTC. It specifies CASTRGSFYYNEQFF.

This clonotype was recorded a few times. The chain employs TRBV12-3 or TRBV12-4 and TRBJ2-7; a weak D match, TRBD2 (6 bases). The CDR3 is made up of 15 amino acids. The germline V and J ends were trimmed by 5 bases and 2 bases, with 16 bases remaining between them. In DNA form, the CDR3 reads TGTGCCAGCAGTCCCTTCGGCGGGACGACCTACGAGCAGTACTTC. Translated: CASSPFGGTTYEQYF.

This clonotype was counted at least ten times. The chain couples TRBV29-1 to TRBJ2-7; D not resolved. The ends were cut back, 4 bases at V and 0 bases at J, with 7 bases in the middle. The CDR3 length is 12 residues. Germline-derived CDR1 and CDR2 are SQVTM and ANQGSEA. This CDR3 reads CSVGISSYEQYF. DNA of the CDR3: TGCAGCGTTGGCATTAGCTCCTACGAGCAGTACTTC.

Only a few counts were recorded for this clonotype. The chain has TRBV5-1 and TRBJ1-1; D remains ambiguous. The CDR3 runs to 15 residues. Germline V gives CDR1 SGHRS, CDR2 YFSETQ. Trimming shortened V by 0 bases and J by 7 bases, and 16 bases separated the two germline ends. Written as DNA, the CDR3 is TGCGCCAGCAGCTTGGCCGAGCGGGTTCTGGGTGAAGCTTTCTTT. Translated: CASSLAERVLGEAFF. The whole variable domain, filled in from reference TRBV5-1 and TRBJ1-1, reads KAGVTQTPRYLIKTRGQQVTLSCSPISGHRSVSWYQQTPGQGLQFLFEYFSETQRNKGNFPGRFSGRQFSNSRSEMNVSTLELGDSALYLCASSLAERVLGEAFFGQGTRLTVV.

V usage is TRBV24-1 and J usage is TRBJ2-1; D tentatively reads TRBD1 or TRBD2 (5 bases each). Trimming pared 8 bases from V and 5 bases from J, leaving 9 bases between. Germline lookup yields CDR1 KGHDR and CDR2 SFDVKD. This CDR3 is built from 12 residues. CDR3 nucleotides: TGTGCCACCAAGGGACCCCACAATGAGCAGTTCTTC. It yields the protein CATKGPHNEQFF.